This T cell receptor beta chain originates from a study of T cell responses to AZD1222 COVID-19 vaccine. Study observations and caveats: CD4 TCRs associated with vaccination spanned spike, dominating at 160-218 and 743-854. Nearly half of unique spike-specific TCRs reportedly avoided B.1.351 and B.1.1.7 mutated regions. Repertoire sampling occurred only after the peak T cell response.

To note about this clone: The antigen is not known.

The protocol was immunoSEQ multiplex PCR, while the TCRdb copy is restricted to in-frame clones and leaves out a portion. Of nearly 110,000 clones listed, less than 95% are singletons. This CDR3 spans 15 amino acids. Germline values: CDR1 SGDLS, CDR2 YYNGEE. V lost 4 bases to trimming and J lost 8 bases, with 21 bases between them. The input for sequencing was peripheral blood, taken 28 days after the second AZD1222 dose. The chain employs TRBV9 and TRBJ1-2; a possible D gene is TRBD1 (5 bases). The receptor comes from an adult who received the AZD1222 COVID-19 vaccine. The CDR3 is CASSSNDRDYGGYTF. CDR3 sequence (DNA): TGTGCCAGCAGCTCCAACGACAGAGACTATGGGGGCTACACCTTC. Full variable domain (missing parts from reference TRBV9 and TRBJ1-2): DSGVTQTPKHLITATGQRVTLRCSPRSGDLSVYWYQQSLDQGLQFLIQYYNGEERAKGNILERFSAQQFPDLHSELNLSSLELGDSALYFCASSSNDRDYGGYTFGSGTRLTVV.